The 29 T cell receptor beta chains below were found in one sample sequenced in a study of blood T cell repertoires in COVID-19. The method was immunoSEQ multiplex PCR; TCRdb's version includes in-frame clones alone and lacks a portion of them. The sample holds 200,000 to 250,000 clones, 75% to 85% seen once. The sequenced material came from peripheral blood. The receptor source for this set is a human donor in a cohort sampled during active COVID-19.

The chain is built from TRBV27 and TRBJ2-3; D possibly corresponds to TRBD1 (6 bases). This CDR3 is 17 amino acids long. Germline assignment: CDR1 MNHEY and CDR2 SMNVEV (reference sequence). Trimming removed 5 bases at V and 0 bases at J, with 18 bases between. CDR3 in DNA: TGTGCCAGCAGTCCATCAGGGGCAGTCGATAGCACAGATACGCAGTATTTT. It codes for CASSPSGAVDSTDTQYF.

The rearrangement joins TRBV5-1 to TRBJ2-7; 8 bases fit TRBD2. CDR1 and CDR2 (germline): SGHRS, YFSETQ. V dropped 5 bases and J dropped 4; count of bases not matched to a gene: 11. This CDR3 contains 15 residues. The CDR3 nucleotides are TGCGCCAGCAGTTCCTCGGGGGGGATCCCTTACGAGCAGTACTTC. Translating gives CASSSSGGIPYEQYF.

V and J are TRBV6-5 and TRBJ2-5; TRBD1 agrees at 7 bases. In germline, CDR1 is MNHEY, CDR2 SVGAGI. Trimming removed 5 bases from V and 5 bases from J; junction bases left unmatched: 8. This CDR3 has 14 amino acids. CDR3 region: CASSPRQGRETQYF. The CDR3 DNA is TGTGCCAGCAGTCCTAGACAGGGAAGGGAGACCCAGTACTTC.

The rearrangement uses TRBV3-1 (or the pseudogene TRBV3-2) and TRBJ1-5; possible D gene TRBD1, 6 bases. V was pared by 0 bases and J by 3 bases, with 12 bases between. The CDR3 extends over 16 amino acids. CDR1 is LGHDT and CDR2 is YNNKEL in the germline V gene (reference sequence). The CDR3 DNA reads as TGTGCCAGCAGCCAAGAGTGGGGACAACCCAATCAGCCCCAGCATTTT. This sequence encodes CASSQEWGQPNQPQHF.

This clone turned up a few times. The CDR3 DNA follows: TGTGCCAGCAGTTACCGAGATCAGCCCCAGCATTTT. Translated, it gives CASSYRDQPQHF. The chain links TRBV6-2 or TRBV6-3 to TRBJ1-5, with D uncertain. The CDR3 is 12 amino acids. The germline CDR1 and CDR2 sequences are MNHEY and SVGEGT. V was trimmed by 2 bases and J by 5 bases, leaving 4 bases between them.

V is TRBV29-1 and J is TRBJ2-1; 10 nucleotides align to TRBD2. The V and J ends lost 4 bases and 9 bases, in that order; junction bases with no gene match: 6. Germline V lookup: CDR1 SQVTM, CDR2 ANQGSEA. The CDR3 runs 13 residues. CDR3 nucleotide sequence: TGCAGCGTTGTTACTAGCGGGGAGGGTGAGCAGTTCTTC. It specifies CSVVTSGEGEQFF.

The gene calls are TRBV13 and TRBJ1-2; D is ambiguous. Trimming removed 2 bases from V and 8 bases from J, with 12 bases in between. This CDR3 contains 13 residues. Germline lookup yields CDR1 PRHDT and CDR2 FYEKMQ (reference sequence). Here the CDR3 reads CASSLQLREGYTF. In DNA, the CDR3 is TGTGCCAGCAGCTTACAATTGAGGGAGGGCTACACCTTC.

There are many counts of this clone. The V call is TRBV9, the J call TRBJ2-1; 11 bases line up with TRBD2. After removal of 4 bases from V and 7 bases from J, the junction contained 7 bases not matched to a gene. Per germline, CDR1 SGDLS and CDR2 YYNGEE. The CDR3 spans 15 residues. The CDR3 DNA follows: TGTGCCAGCAGCATGACTAGCGGGGCCGGAAATGAGCAGTTCTTC. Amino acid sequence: CASSMTSGAGNEQFF.

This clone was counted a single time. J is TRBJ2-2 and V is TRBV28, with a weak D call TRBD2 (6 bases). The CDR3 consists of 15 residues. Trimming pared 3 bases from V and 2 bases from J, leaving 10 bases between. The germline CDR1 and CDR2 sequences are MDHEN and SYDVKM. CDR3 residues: CASSLGLFNTGELFF. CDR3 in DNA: TGTGCCAGCAGTTTGGGACTTTTTAACACCGGGGAGCTGTTTTTT.

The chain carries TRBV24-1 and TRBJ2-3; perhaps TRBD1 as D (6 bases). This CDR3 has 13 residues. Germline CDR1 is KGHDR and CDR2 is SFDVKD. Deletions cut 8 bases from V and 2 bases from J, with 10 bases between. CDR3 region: CATKDSYTDTQYF. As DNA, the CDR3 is TGTGCCACCAAGGACAGCTACACAGATACGCAGTATTTT.

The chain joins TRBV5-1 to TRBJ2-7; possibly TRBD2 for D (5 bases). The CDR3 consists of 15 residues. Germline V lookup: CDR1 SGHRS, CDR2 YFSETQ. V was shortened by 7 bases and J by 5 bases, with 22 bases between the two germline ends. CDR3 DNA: TGCGCCAGCGGAATCGGGTTCCCCCGAGGGAACGAGCAGTACTTC. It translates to CASGIGFPRGNEQYF.

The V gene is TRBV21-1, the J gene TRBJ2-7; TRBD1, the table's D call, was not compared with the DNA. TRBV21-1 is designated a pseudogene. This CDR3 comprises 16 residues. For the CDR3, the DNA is TGTGCCAGCAGCAGCCACAGGGACCAGACCGCCTACGAGCAGTACTTC. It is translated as CASSSHRDQTAYEQYF.

The DNA of the CDR3 is TGTGCCAGCAGCGTAATTCCAGCGGGAGAGCAAGAGCAGTTCTTC. Protein sequence: CASSVIPAGEQEQFF. The gene calls are TRBV9 and TRBJ2-1; 8 bases fit TRBD2. Germline CDR1 and CDR2: SGDLS and YYNGEE. V gave up 1 base and J gave up 10 bases; unmatched junction bases: 10. The length of the CDR3 is 15 residues.

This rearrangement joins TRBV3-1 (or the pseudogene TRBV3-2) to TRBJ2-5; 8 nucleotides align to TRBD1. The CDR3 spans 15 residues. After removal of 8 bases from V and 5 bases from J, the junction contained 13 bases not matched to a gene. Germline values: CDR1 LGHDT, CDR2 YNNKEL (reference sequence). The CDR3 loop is CASGAGTGVWETQYF. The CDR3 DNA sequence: TGTGCCAGCGGCGCCGGGACAGGCGTGTGGGAGACCCAGTACTTC.

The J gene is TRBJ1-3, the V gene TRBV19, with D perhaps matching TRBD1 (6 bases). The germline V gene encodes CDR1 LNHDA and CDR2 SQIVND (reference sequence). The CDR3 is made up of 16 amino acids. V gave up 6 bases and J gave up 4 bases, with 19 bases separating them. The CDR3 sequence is CASRDIRGLTGNTIYF. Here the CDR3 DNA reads TGTGCCAGTAGAGATATCAGGGGATTAACCGGAAACACCATATATTTT.

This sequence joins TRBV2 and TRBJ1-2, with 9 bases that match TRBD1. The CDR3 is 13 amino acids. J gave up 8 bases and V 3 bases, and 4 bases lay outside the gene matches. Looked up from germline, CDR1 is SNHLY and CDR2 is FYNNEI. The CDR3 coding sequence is TGTGCCAGCAGTGATAGACAGGGGGACGGCTACACCTTC. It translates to CASSDRQGDGYTF.

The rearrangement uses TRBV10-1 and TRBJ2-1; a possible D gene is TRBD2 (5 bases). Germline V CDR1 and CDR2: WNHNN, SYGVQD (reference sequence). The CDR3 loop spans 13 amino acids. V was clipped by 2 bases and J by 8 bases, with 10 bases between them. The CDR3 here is CASSENWEYEQFF. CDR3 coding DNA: TGCGCCAGCAGTGAGAACTGGGAGTATGAGCAGTTCTTC.

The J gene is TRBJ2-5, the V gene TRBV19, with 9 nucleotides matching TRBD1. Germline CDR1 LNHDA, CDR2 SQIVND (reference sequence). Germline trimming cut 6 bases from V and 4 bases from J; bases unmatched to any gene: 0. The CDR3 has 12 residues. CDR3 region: CASRDRGETQYF. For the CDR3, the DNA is TGTGCCAGTAGGGACAGGGGAGAGACCCAGTACTTC.

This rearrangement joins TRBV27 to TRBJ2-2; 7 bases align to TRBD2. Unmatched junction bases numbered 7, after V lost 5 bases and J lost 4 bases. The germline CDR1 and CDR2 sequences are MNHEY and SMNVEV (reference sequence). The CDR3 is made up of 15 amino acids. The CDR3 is CASSPRLAVTGELFF. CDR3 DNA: TGTGCCAGCAGTCCCAGACTAGCAGTCACCGGGGAGCTGTTTTTT.

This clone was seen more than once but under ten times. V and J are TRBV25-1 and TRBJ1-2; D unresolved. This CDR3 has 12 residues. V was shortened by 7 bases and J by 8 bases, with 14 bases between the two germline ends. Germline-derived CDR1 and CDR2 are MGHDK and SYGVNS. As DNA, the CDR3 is TGTGCCAGCACCCCCAGGTCGGGAGGCTACACCTTC. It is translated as CASTPRSGGYTF.

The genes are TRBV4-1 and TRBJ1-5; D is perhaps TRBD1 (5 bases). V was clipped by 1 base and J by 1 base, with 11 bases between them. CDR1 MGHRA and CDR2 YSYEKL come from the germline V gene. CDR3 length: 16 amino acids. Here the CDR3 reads CASSQGSGPSNQPQHF. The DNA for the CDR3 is TGCGCCAGCAGCCAAGGTTCAGGGCCGAGCAATCAGCCCCAGCATTTT.

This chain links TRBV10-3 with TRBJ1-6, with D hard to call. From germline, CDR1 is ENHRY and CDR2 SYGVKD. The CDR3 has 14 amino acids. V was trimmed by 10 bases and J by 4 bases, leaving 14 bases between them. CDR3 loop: CAKTPGVYNSPLHF. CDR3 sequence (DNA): TGTGCCAAAACCCCCGGGGTGTATAATTCACCCCTCCACTTT.

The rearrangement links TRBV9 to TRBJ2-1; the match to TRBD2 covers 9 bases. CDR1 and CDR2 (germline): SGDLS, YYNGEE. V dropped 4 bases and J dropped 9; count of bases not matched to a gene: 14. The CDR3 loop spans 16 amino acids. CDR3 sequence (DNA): TGTGCCAGCAGCAGAGGGAGGCGGGGGGGCCGTAGTGAGCAGTTCTTC. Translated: CASSRGRRGGRSEQFF.

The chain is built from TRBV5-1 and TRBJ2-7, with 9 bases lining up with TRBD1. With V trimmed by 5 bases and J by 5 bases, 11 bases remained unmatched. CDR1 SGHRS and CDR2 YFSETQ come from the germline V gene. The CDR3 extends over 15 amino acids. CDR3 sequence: CASSNSGQGKNEQYF. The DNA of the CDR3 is TGCGCCAGCAGTAACTCGGGACAGGGTAAGAACGAGCAGTACTTC.

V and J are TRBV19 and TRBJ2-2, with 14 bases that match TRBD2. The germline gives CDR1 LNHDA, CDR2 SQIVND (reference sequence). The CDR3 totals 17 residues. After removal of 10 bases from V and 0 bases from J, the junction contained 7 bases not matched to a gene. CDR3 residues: CATRLAGGRANTGELFF. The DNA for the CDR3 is TGTGCCACCCGACTAGCGGGGGGGCGCGCGAACACCGGGGAGCTGTTTTTT.

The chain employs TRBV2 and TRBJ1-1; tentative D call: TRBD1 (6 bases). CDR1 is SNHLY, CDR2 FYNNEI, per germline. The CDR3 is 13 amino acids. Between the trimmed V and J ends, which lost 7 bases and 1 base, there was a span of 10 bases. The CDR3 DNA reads TGTGCCAGCATCTTGGACAGGAACACTGAAGCTTTCTTT. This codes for CASILDRNTEAFF. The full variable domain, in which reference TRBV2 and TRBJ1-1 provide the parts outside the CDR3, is EPEVTQTPSHQVTQMGQEVILRCVPISNHLYFYWYRQILGQKVEFLVSFYNNEISEKSEIFDDQFSVERPDGSNFTLKIRSTKLEDSAMYFCASILDRNTEAFFGQGTRLTVV.

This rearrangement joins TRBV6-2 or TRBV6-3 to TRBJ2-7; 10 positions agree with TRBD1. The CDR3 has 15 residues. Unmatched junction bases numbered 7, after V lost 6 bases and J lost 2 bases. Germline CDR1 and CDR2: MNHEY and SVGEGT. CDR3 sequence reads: CASSTGTGVTYEQYF. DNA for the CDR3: TGTGCCAGCAGCACCGGGACAGGGGTCACCTACGAGCAGTACTTC.

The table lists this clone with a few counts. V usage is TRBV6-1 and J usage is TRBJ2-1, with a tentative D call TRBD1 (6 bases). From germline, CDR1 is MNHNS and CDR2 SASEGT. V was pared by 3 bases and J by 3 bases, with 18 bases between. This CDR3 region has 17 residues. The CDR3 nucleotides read TGTGCCAGCAGTGACCGATTCCGGGACACACACTACAATGAGCAGTTCTTC. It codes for CASSDRFRDTHYNEQFF.

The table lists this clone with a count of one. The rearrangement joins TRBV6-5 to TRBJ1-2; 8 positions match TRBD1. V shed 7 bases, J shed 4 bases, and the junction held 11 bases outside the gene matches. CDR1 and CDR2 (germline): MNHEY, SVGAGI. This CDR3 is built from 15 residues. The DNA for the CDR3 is TGTGCCAGCACACTCCGGGACAGGAACACCTATGGCTACACCTTC. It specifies CASTLRDRNTYGYTF.